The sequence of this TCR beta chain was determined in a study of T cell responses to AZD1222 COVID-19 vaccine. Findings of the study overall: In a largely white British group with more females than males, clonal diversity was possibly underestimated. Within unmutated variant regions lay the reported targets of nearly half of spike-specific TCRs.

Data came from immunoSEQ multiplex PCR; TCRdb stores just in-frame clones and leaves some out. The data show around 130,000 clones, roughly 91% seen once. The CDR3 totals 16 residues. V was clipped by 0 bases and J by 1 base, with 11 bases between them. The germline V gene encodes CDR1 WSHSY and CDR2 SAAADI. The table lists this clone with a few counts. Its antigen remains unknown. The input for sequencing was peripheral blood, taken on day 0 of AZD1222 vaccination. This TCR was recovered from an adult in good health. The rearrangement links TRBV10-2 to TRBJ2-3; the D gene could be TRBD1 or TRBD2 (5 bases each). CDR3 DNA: TGCGCCAGCAGTGAGTCGACTACGGGACGCACAGATACGCAGTATTTT. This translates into CASSESTTGRTDTQYF.